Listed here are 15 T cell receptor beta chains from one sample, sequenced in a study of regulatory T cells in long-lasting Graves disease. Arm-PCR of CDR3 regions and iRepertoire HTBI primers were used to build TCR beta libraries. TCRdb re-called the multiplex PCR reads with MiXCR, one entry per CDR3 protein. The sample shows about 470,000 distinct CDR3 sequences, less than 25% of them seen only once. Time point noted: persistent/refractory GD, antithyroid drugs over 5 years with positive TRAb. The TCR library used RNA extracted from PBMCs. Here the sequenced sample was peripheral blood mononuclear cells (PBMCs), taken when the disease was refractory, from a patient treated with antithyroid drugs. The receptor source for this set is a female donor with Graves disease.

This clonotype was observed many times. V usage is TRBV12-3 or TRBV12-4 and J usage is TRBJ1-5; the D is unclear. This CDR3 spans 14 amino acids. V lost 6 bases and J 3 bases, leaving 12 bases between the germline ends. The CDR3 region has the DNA TGTGCCAGCAGCCCCCGACCCCCCAATCAGCCCCAGCATTTT. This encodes CASSPRPPNQPQHF.

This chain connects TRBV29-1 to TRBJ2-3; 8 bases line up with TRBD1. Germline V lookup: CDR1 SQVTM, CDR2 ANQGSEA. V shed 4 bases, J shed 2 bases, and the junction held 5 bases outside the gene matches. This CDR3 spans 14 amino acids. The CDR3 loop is CSVGLGQATDTQYF. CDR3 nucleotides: TGCAGCGTTGGGTTGGGACAGGCCACAGATACGCAGTATTTT.

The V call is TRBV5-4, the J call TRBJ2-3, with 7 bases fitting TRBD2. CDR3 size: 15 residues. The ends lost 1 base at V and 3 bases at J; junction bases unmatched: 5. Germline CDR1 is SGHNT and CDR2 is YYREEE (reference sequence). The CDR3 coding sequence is TGTGCCAGCAGCTTGTGGGCTAGCGGAACAGATACGCAGTATTTT. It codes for CASSLWASGTDTQYF.

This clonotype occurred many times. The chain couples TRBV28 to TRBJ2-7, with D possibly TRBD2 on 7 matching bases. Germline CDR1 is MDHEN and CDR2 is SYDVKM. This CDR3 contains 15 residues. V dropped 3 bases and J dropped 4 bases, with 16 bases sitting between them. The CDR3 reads CASSLGVGGLYEQYF. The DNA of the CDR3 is TGTGCCAGCAGTTTGGGGGTCGGGGGGCTGTACGAGCAGTACTTC.

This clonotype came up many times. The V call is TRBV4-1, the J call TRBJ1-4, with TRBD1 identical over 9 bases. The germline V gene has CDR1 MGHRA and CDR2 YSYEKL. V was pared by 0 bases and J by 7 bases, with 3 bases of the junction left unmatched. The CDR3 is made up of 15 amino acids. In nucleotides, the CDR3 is TGCGCCAGCAGCCAAGACTGGACAGGGGCTGAAAAACTGTTTTTT. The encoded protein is CASSQDWTGAEKLFF.

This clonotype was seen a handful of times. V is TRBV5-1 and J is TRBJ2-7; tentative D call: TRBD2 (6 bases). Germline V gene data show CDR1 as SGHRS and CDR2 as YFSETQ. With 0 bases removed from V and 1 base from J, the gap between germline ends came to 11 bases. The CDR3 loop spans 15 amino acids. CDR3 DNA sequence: TGCGCCAGCAGCTTGGAAGTAGCGGCGTCCTACGAGCAGTACTTC. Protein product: CASSLEVAASYEQYF.

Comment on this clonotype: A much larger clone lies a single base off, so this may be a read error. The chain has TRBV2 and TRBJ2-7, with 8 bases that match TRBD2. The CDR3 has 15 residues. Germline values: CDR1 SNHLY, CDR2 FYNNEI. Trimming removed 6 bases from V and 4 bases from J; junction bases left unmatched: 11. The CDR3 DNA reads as TGTGCCAGCAGGGCCGGGACTAGTGTGGGTTACGAGCAGTACTTC. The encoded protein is CASRAGTSVGYEQYF.

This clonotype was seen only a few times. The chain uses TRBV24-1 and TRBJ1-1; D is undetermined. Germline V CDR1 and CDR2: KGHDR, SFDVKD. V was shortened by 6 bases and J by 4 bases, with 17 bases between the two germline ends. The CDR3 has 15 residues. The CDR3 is CATSTGRNIGTEAFF. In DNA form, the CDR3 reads TGTGCCACCAGTACCGGCCGAAATATAGGCACTGAAGCTTTCTTT.

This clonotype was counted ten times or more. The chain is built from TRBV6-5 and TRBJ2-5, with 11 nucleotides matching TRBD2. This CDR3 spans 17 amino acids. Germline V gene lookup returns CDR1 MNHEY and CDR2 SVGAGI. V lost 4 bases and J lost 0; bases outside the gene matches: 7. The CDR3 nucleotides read TGTGCCAGCAGTTCGGGACTAGCGGAAGTTTACCAAGAGACCCAGTACTTC. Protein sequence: CASSSGLAEVYQETQYF.

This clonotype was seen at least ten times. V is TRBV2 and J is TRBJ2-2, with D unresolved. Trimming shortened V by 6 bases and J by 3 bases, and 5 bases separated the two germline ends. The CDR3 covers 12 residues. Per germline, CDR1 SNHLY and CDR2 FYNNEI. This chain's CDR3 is CASRDYTGELFF. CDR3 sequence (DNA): TGTGCCAGCAGAGACTACACCGGGGAGCTGTTTTTT.

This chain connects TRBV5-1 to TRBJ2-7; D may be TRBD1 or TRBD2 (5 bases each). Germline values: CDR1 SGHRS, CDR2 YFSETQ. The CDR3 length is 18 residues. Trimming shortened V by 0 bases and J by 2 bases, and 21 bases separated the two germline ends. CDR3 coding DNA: TGCGCCAGCAGCTTGGGCCGAGGGCAGGGTCCGTTTCCCTACGAGCAGTACTTC. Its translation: CASSLGRGQGPFPYEQYF. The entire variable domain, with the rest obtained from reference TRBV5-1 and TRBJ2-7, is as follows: KAGVTQTPRYLIKTRGQQVTLSCSPISGHRSVSWYQQTPGQGLQFLFEYFSETQRNKGNFPGRFSGRQFSNSRSEMNVSTLELGDSALYLCASSLGRGQGPFPYEQYFGPGTRLTVT.

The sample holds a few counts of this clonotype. The CDR3 DNA reads TGTGCCAGCAGTTACTTACCCGGGACAGATGATCAGCCCCAGCATTTT. It translates to CASSYLPGTDDQPQHF. The chain has TRBV6-2 or TRBV6-3 and TRBJ1-5, with 7 positions matching TRBD1. This CDR3 is built from 16 residues. Germline lookup yields CDR1 MNHEY and CDR2 SVGEGT. Unmatched junction bases numbered 8, after V lost 1 base and J lost 5 bases.

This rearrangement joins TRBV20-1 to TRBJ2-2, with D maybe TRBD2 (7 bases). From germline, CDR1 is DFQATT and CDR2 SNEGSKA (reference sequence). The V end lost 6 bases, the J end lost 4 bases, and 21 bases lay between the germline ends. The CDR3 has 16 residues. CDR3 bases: TGCAGTGCCATTCGGGGGGCAGGGCTTGGCACCGGGGAGCTGTTTTTT. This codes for CSAIRGAGLGTGELFF.

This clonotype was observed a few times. CDR3 in DNA: TGTGCCAGCAGCCTGCCGGGGAATCCGTCGGGTAATGAAAAACTGTTTTTT. It translates to CASSLPGNPSGNEKLFF. This chain connects TRBV28 to TRBJ1-4; unclear D gene. The CDR3 runs 17 residues. Trimming stripped 6 bases from V and 4 bases from J, with 21 bases between. Germline lookup yields CDR1 MDHEN and CDR2 SYDVKM.

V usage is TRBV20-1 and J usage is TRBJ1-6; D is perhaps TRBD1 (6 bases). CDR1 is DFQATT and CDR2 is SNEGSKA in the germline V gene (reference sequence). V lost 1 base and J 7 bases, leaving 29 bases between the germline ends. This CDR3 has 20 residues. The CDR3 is CSARVTPWDTEGRENSPLHF. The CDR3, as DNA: TGCAGTGCTAGAGTTACTCCTTGGGACACCGAGGGGCGAGAAAATTCACCCCTCCACTTT.